This TCR beta chain is from a study of persistence of HIV-infected CD4 T cells. Study-wide background: Blood samples, up to 180 mL, came from multiple time points, except a couple of leukapheresis donors sampled once. Anti-CD3/anti-CD28 stimulation activated a higher proportion of cells than antigen stimulation, with lower memory fraction.

This CDR3 spans 15 amino acids. V trimming: 3 bases; J trimming: 2 bases; junction bases outside the gene matches: 4. Note on this clone: The antigen remains unidentified.

This was the immunoSEQ version 4 assay in survey mode. Here immunoSEQ multiplex PCR was the method, and the copy in TCRdb shows in-frame clones only, minus some. Of about 51,000 clones listed, just under 90% were seen once; the top ten hold 2.5% to 4%. Cells were stimulated nonspecifically with anti-CD3/anti-CD28 magnetic beads. Sorting of responding CD4+ T cells relied on upregulated CD40 ligand together with CD69. Donors had undetectable plasma HIV-1 RNA, under 50 copies/mL, for 4+ years. The TCR originated in an adult woman with HIV who was CMV-seropositive. This specimen was CD4+ T cells sorted from PBMCs after 18-hour stimulation, taken from a patient who received antiretroviral therapy. V is TRBV23-1 and J is TRBJ2-7, with 10 bases fitting TRBD1. TRBV23-1 is flagged as an ORF with uncertain function. DNA of the CDR3: TGCGCCAGCAGTCATCGTGGGACAGGGGCCTACGAGCAGTACTTC. It translates to CASSHRGTGAYEQYF.